A selection of T cell receptor beta chains follows, all from one sample in a study of blood T cell repertoires in COVID-19. Some clones are missing from TCRdb's copy, which holds only in-frame ones; the method was immunoSEQ multiplex PCR. The table lists some 130,000 clones, approximately 82% of them singletons. The specimen sequenced was peripheral blood. The source is a man between 35 and 55 years old with active or convalescent COVID-19. The CDR3 runs from the conserved cysteine through the conserved F or W. D genes are given only for firm matches. The listing skips clone size in some rows; elsewhere it reads once, few, many or a size class.

v_gene: TRBV18
abundance: -
d_gene: -
j_gene: TRBJ1-1
CDR3aa: CASSIEMNTEAFF
CDR3nt: TGTGCCAGCTCGATAGAAATGAACACTGAAGCTTTCTTT

v_gene: TRBV6-5
abundance: -
d_gene: TRBD1
j_gene: TRBJ2-7
CDR3aa: CASRTGTGPSEQYF
CDR3nt: TGTGCCAGCAGAACCGGGACAGGCCCCTCCGAGCAGTACTTC

v_gene: TRBV7-2
abundance: -
d_gene: TRBD1
j_gene: TRBJ1-2
CDR3aa: CASSSTGANYGYTF
CDR3nt: TGTGCCAGCAGCTCGACAGGGGCTAACTATGGCTACACCTTC

v_gene: TRBV12-5
abundance: -
d_gene: -
j_gene: TRBJ1-1
CDR3aa: CASGLSEGKGAEAFF
CDR3nt: TGTGCTAGTGGTTTGAGTGAGGGGAAGGGGGCTGAAGCTTTCTTT

v_gene: TRBV6-5
abundance: -
d_gene: -
j_gene: TRBJ1-2
CDR3aa: CASTRGDRGGYTF
CDR3nt: TGTGCCAGCACCCGGGGTGATCGGGGGGGCTACACCTTC

v_gene: TRBV5-8
abundance: once
d_gene: -
j_gene: TRBJ2-7
CDR3aa: CASSFGTGSTYEQYF
CDR3nt: TGTGCCAGCAGCTTCGGTACAGGGTCAACCTACGAGCAGTACTTC

v_gene: TRBV7-9
abundance: -
d_gene: TRBD2
j_gene: TRBJ2-2
CDR3aa: CASRVSGGTGELFF
CDR3nt: TGTGCCAGCAGAGTGAGCGGGGGCACCGGGGAGCTGTTTTTT

v_gene: TRBV19
abundance: few
d_gene: TRBD1
j_gene: TRBJ2-1
CDR3aa: CASSGDSAQTINEQFF
CDR3nt: TGTGCCAGTAGTGGGGACAGTGCGCAAACTATCAATGAGCAGTTCTTC

v_gene: TRBV19
abundance: -
d_gene: -
j_gene: TRBJ1-6
CDR3aa: CASSIGGQQQGAANSPLHF
CDR3nt: TGTGCCAGTAGTATTGGGGGCCAGCAGCAGGGAGCGGCTAATTCACCCCTCCACTTT

v_gene: TRBV10-3
abundance: -
d_gene: -
j_gene: TRBJ1-5
CDR3aa: CAISEEISNQPQHF
CDR3nt: TGTGCCATCAGTGAGGAGATTAGCAATCAGCCCCAGCATTTT

v_gene: TRBV5-8
abundance: few
d_gene: TRBD1
j_gene: TRBJ1-2
CDR3aa: CASSSGQGYGYTF
CDR3nt: TGTGCCAGCAGCTCAGGACAGGGATATGGCTACACCTTC

v_gene: TRBV7-8
abundance: -
d_gene: -
j_gene: TRBJ1-1
CDR3aa: CASSLGLERNTEAFF
CDR3nt: TGTGCCAGCAGCTTGGGTCTAGAAAGGAACACTGAAGCTTTCTTT

v_gene: TRBV18
abundance: once
d_gene: TRBD2
j_gene: TRBJ2-2
CDR3aa: CASSPRGGTTNTGELFF
CDR3nt: TGTGCCAGCTCACCACGGGGGGGGACGACGAACACCGGGGAGCTGTTTTTT

v_gene: TRBV5-1
abundance: -
d_gene: -
j_gene: TRBJ2-1
CDR3aa: CASSLASSYNEQFF
CDR3nt: TGCGCCAGCAGCTTGGCCTCCTCCTACAATGAGCAGTTCTTC

v_gene: TRBV5-6
abundance: -
d_gene: TRBD1
j_gene: TRBJ1-2
CDR3aa: CASKGQGVDYGYTF
CDR3nt: TGTGCCAGCAAAGGACAGGGGGTTGACTATGGCTACACCTTC

v_gene: TRBV3-1/TRBV3-2
abundance: -
d_gene: TRBD2
j_gene: TRBJ2-1
CDR3aa: CASSLSIAGGLSEQFF
CDR3nt: TGTGCCAGCAGCCTCTCGATAGCGGGGGGGCTTAGTGAGCAGTTCTTC

v_gene: TRBV5-1
abundance: -
d_gene: TRBD2
j_gene: TRBJ2-5
CDR3aa: CASSPYSGGHQETQYF
CDR3nt: TGCGCCAGCAGCCCTTACAGCGGGGGTCACCAAGAGACCCAGTACTTC

v_gene: TRBV25-1
abundance: -
d_gene: -
j_gene: TRBJ1-4
CDR3aa: CASSDPTGSEKLFF
CDR3nt: TGTGCCAGCAGTGATCCTACAGGGTCGGAAAAACTGTTTTTT

v_gene: TRBV4-3
abundance: once
d_gene: -
j_gene: TRBJ1-4
CDR3aa: CASSQDHREKLFF
CDR3nt: TGCGCCAGCAGCCAAGATCATCGGGAAAAACTGTTTTTT

v_gene: TRBV6-9
abundance: -
d_gene: -
j_gene: TRBJ2-5
CDR3aa: CASSLDSQQETQYF
CDR3nt: TGTGCCAGCAGTTTGGACAGCCAACAAGAGACCCAGTACTTC

v_gene: TRBV13
abundance: -
d_gene: -
j_gene: TRBJ1-4
CDR3aa: CASRDTAANEKLFF
CDR3nt: TGTGCCAGCAGAGACACCGCTGCTAATGAAAAACTGTTTTTT

v_gene: TRBV19
abundance: -
d_gene: TRBD1
j_gene: TRBJ1-1
CDR3aa: CASSTQGLGNTEAFF
CDR3nt: TGTGCCAGTAGTACACAGGGGTTGGGGAACACTGAAGCTTTCTTT